This TCR beta chain emerged from a study of identical twins. This clonotype appeared once. The CDR3 spans 14 residues. In germline, CDR1 is LGHDT, CDR2 YNNKEL (reference sequence). After removal of 4 bases from V and 5 bases from J, the junction contained 6 bases not matched to a gene. One entry per CDR3 protein results from TCRdb running MiXCR on the 5' RACE reads. This table holds roughly 1.6 million distinct CDR3 sequences, 32% found once. The J gene is TRBJ1-1, the V gene TRBV3-1; 8 bases are a match to TRBD1. Sequenced: cord blood. The receptor's source is a newborn girl in good health. The CDR3 DNA is TGTGCCAGCAGCCTCTGGACAGGGAAAACTGAAGCTTTCTTT. Amino acids: CASSLWTGKTEAFF.